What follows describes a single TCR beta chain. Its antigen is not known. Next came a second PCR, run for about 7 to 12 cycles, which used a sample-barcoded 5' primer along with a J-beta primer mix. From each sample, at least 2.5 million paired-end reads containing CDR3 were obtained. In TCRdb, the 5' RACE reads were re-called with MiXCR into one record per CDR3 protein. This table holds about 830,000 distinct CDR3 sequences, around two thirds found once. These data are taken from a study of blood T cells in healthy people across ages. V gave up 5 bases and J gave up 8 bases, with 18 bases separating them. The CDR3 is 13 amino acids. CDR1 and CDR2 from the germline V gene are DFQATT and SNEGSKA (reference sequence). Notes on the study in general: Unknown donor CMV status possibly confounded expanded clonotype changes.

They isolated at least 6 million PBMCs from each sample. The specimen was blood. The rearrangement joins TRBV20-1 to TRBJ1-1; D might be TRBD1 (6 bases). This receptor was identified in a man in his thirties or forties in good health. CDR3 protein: CSAPQGVTLEAFF. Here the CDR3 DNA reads TGCAGTGCTCCACAGGGTGTAACTCTAGAAGCTTTCTTT.